This entry lists 7 T cell receptor beta chains sequenced from one sample in a study of tumor-infiltrating lymphocytes in oesophageal squamous cell carcinoma. TCRdb reprocessed the PCR reads with MiXCR, giving one entry per CDR3 protein. The table has about 15,000 distinct CDR3 sequences, 46% seen once; the top ten hold more than 40%. The specimen sequenced was blood. The receptor source for this set is a male donor with esophageal squamous cell carcinoma.

V and J are TRBV12-3 or TRBV12-4 and TRBJ2-4; 9 nucleotides line up with TRBD1. The CDR3 is 13 amino acids. The J segment lost 8 bases and the V segment lost 7 bases, leaving 6 bases of the junction unmatched. CDR3 loop: CASTWDRADIQYF. CDR3 sequence (DNA): TGTGCCAGCACTTGGGACAGGGCAGACATTCAGTACTTC.

This clonotype is medium-sized (0.01 to 0.1%). The CDR3 DNA follows: TGTGCCAGCAGCTTAGTGGGGACTAACCCCCTCACAGATACGCAGTATTTT. This encodes CASSLVGTNPLTDTQYF. This rearrangement joins TRBV7-9 to TRBJ2-3; TRBD2 aligns across 7 bases. Trimming took 1 base from V and 2 from J; bases not matched to a gene: 9. This CDR3 spans 17 amino acids. Germline-derived CDR1 and CDR2 are SEHNR and FQNEAQ (reference sequence). The full variable domain, rest sourced from reference TRBV7-9 and TRBJ2-3, is DTGVSQNPRHKITKRGQNVTFRCDPISEHNRLYWYRQTLGQGPEFLTYFQNEAQLEKSRLLSDRFSAERPKGSFSTLEIQRTEQGDSAMYLCASSLVGTNPLTDTQYFGPGTRLTVL.

This clonotype appeared a single time. Given a much more abundant clone one base away, this may be a read error. V gene TRBV28 combines with J gene TRBJ2-7, with 12 bases that match TRBD1. Germline lookup yields CDR1 MDHEN and CDR2 SYDVKM. V was clipped by 3 bases and J by 6 bases; unmatched bases: 9. The CDR3 length is 16 residues. CDR3 bases: TGTGCCAGCAGTTTCGACCCGGGACAGGGGGCTCCCGAGCAGTACTTC. This translates into CASSFDPGQGAPEQYF.

Judged by abundance, this clonotype is medium-sized. This chain joins TRBV11-2 and TRBJ2-2; 14 bases line up with TRBD2. The CDR3 totals 17 residues. Looked up from germline, CDR1 is SGHAT and CDR2 is FQNNGV. V was pared by 5 bases and J by 5 bases, with 7 bases of the junction left unmatched. CDR3 coding DNA: TGTGCCAGCAGCACACGGACTAGCGGGAGGAGTACCGGGGAGCTGTTTTTT. As protein: CASSTRTSGRSTGELFF. Complete variable domain (other parts from reference TRBV11-2 and TRBJ2-2): EAGVAQSPRYKIIEKRQSVAFWCNPISGHATLYWYQQILGQGPKLLIQFQNNGVVDDSQLPKDRFSAERLKGVDSTLKIQPAKLEDSAVYLCASSTRTSGRSTGELFFGEGSRLTVL.

The table lists this clonotype with many counts. The chain uses TRBV7-8 and TRBJ1-2; 11 positions match TRBD1. Germline V gene data show CDR1 as SGHVS and CDR2 as FQNEAQ. V trimming: 1 base; J trimming: 7 bases; junction bases outside the gene matches: 5. This CDR3 spans 15 amino acids. CDR3 residues: CASSLDGQGAGGYTF. The DNA of the CDR3 is TGTGCCAGCAGCTTAGACGGACAGGGGGCAGGTGGCTACACCTTC.

Ten or more counts support this clonotype. V is TRBV6-6 and J is TRBJ1-6, with D unresolved. The CDR3 sequence is 16 residues long. V lost 0 bases, J lost 10 bases, and 16 bases lay in between. The germline gives CDR1 MNHNY, CDR2 SVGAGI (reference sequence). The CDR3 reads CASSYSTGSRSSPLHF. In nucleotides, the CDR3 is TGTGCCAGCAGTTACTCGACCGGCTCTCGGAGCTCACCCCTCCACTTT.

The V call is TRBV7-3, the J call TRBJ2-1, with 11 bases matching TRBD2. The CDR3 totals 15 residues. The germline CDR1 and CDR2 sequences are SGHTA and FQGTGA. The V gene end was trimmed by 4 bases and the J gene end by 4 bases; junction bases not matched to a gene: 3. The CDR3 spells CASSYGLAGYNEQFF. As DNA, the CDR3 is TGTGCCAGCAGCTACGGACTAGCGGGTTACAATGAGCAGTTCTTC.